This T cell receptor (beta chain) was identified during a study of blood T cell repertoires in COVID-19. Data came from immunoSEQ multiplex PCR; TCRdb stores just in-frame clones and leaves some out. The sample consists of roughly 230,000 clones, approximately 84% of them appearing once. The CDR3 extends over 15 amino acids. Per germline, CDR1 SGHTA and CDR2 FQGNSA. Trimming left V 1 base short and J 0 bases short, with 8 bases between. This TCR was recovered from a middle-aged man with acute or convalescent COVID-19. V gene TRBV7-2 combines with J gene TRBJ2-3; D is undetermined. The sample comprised peripheral blood. CDR3 amino acids: CASSLDRRSTDTQYF. The CDR3, as DNA: TGTGCCAGCAGCTTAGATCGCAGGAGCACAGATACGCAGTATTTT. Together with reference TRBV7-2 and TRBJ2-3, the CDR3 gives the full variable domain: GAGVSQSPSNKVTEKGKDVELRCDPISGHTALYWYRQSLGQGLEFLIYFQGNSAPDKSGLPSDRFSAERTGGSVSTLTIQRTQQEDSAVYLCASSLDRRSTDTQYFGPGTRLTVL.